A selection of T cell receptor beta chains follows, all from one sample in a study of a mutant IDH1 vaccine in newly diagnosed glioma. Data came from immunoSEQ multiplex PCR; TCRdb stores just in-frame clones and leaves some out. The data hold roughly 60,000 clones, with about 85% observed a single time. Their target antigens are unknown. The specimen was PBMCs, collected from a glioma patient whose treatment included an IDH1 peptide vaccine. These receptors were obtained from a man between 25 and 39 years old with glioma. CDR3s include the opening cysteine and the closing phenylalanine or tryptophan. The D gene is left open where the match is weak. Clone size is stated in some rows and not others, as once, few, many or a class when expanded.

j_call: TRBJ1-2; d_call: .; cdr3_length: 15; clone_size: .; v_call: TRBV6-1; cdr3_aa: CASSEAWQGGYGYTF; cdr3_nt: TGTGCCAGCAGTGAAGCTTGGCAGGGAGGGTATGGCTACACCTTC
j_call: TRBJ2-3; d_call: TRBD1; cdr3_length: 15; clone_size: .; v_call: TRBV2; cdr3_aa: CASSDGQGAADTQYF; cdr3_nt: TGTGCCAGCAGTGATGGGCAGGGGGCCGCAGATACGCAGTATTTT
j_call: TRBJ2-2; d_call: .; cdr3_length: 15; clone_size: .; v_call: TRBV9; cdr3_aa: CASSGHVPSTGELFF; cdr3_nt: TGTGCCAGCAGCGGACACGTACCGAGCACCGGGGAGCTGTTTTTT
j_call: TRBJ2-7; d_call: TRBD2; cdr3_length: 14; clone_size: .; v_call: TRBV7-2; cdr3_aa: CASSLGGGAGEQYF; cdr3_nt: TGTGCCAGCAGCTTAGGGGGAGGGGCCGGGGAGCAGTACTTC
j_call: TRBJ1-5; d_call: TRBD1; cdr3_length: 15; clone_size: .; v_call: TRBV7-8; cdr3_aa: CASSHGTGGFEPQHF; cdr3_nt: TGTGCCAGCAGCCATGGGACAGGGGGTTTCGAGCCCCAGCATTTT
j_call: TRBJ2-3; d_call: TRBD2; cdr3_length: 14; clone_size: .; v_call: TRBV2; cdr3_aa: CASQRGGQGDTQYF; cdr3_nt: TGTGCCAGCCAGCGGGGGGGCCAGGGAGATACGCAGTATTTT
j_call: TRBJ1-5; d_call: .; cdr3_length: 14; clone_size: .; v_call: TRBV29-1; cdr3_aa: CSVGEDNSNQPQHF; cdr3_nt: TGCAGCGTTGGGGAGGATAATAGCAATCAGCCCCAGCATTTT
j_call: TRBJ2-7; d_call: TRBD1; cdr3_length: 15; clone_size: .; v_call: TRBV5-4; cdr3_aa: CASSLGGQGNYEQYF; cdr3_nt: TGTGCCAGCAGCTTGGGTGGACAGGGGAATTACGAGCAGTACTTC
j_call: TRBJ2-1; d_call: TRBD2; cdr3_length: 17; clone_size: once; v_call: TRBV29-1; cdr3_aa: CSVGGLSGGALRNEQFF; cdr3_nt: TGCAGCGTTGGAGGCTTGAGCGGGGGGGCTTTAAGGAATGAGCAGTTCTTC
j_call: TRBJ1-1; d_call: .; cdr3_length: 14; clone_size: .; v_call: TRBV6-5; cdr3_aa: CASRPMSVDTEAFF; cdr3_nt: TGTGCCAGCAGACCAATGAGTGTGGACACTGAAGCTTTCTTT
j_call: TRBJ1-5; d_call: TRBD1; cdr3_length: 16; clone_size: .; v_call: TRBV15; cdr3_aa: CATSRGTGGNNQPQHF; cdr3_nt: TGTGCCACCAGCAGAGGGACAGGGGGTAACAATCAGCCCCAGCATTTT
j_call: TRBJ1-3; d_call: .; cdr3_length: 16; clone_size: .; v_call: TRBV7-9; cdr3_aa: CASSLRGGHSGNTIYF; cdr3_nt: TGTGCCAGCAGCTTGCGGGGCGGCCACTCTGGAAACACCATATATTTT
j_call: TRBJ1-2; d_call: TRBD1; cdr3_length: 15; clone_size: .; v_call: TRBV11-2; cdr3_aa: CASSQQGQAVGGYTF; cdr3_nt: TGTGCCAGCAGCCAGCAGGGACAGGCCGTTGGGGGCTACACCTTC
j_call: TRBJ1-2; d_call: .; cdr3_length: 13; clone_size: .; v_call: TRBV23-1; cdr3_aa: CASISDSLGGYTF; cdr3_nt: TGCGCCAGCATTTCGGACAGTCTGGGAGGCTACACCTTC
j_call: TRBJ2-6; d_call: .; cdr3_length: 16; clone_size: .; v_call: TRBV5-1; cdr3_aa: CASSLYGVPGANVLTF; cdr3_nt: TGCGCCAGCAGCTTGTATGGGGTCCCTGGGGCCAACGTCCTGACTTTC